Listed here are 24 T cell receptor beta chains from one sample, sequenced in a study of shared clonotypes between healthy human individuals. Data came from immunoSEQ multiplex PCR; TCRdb stores just in-frame clones and leaves some out. Among about half a million clones, 78% were seen once, and the ten largest hold around 13%. Sequenced sample: PBMCs. These receptors were obtained from a woman in her forties in good health. Some clones in this sample may be carry-over from other donors' samples.

As concerns this clone: Since no conserved phenylalanine or tryptophan closes the CDR3, a read error is the likely cause. V and J are TRBV29-1 and TRBJ1-2; TRBD1 is a possible D gene (6 bases). Per germline, CDR1 SQVTM and CDR2 ANQGSEA. The V end lost 6 bases, the J end lost 7 bases, and 27 bases lay between the germline ends. The CDR3 totals 16 residues. CDR3 nucleotides: TGCAGCGTCGACTATACGGCAGGGGAGTTTAAGGGTGGCTACACCCTC. Translating gives CSVDYTAGEFKGGYTL.

The J gene is TRBJ1-5, the V gene TRBV6-5; 9 bases map to TRBD1. This CDR3 is 15 amino acids long. V lost 6 bases, J lost 2 bases, and 5 bases stayed unmatched. Per the germline V gene, CDR1 is MNHEY and CDR2 is SVGAGI. Here the CDR3 reads CASRDRTGGNQPQHF. CDR3 in DNA: TGTGCCAGCAGAGACCGGACAGGGGGCAATCAGCCCCAGCATTTT.

Concerning this clone: Possible read error: a much larger clone is one base away. This chain uses TRBV4-2 with TRBJ2-7; D not certain. Looked up from germline, CDR1 is LGHNA and CDR2 is YNFKEQ. The CDR3 covers 11 residues. The CDR3 sequence is CTSSQSYEQYF. The CDR3 nucleotides are TGTACCAGCAGCCAAAGCTACGAGCAGTACTTC.

This chain links TRBV18 with TRBJ2-6; possibly TRBD2 for D (5 bases). This CDR3 spans 15 amino acids. Germline CDR1 and CDR2: KGHSH and LQKENI. Between the trimmed V and J ends, which lost 3 bases and 0 bases, there was a span of 6 bases. CDR3 loop: CASSPGGSGANVLTF. The CDR3 DNA sequence: TGTGCCAGCTCACCCGGAGGCTCTGGGGCCAACGTCCTGACTTTC. The full variable domain, completed using reference TRBV18 and TRBJ2-6, is NAGVMQNPRHLVRRRGQEARLRCSPMKGHSHVYWYRQLPEEGLKFMVYLQKENIIDESGMPKERFSAEFPKEGPSILRIQQVVRGDSAAYFCASSPGGSGANVLTFGAGSRLTVL.

To note about this clone: The sample contains more than one DNA sequence encoding this CDR3. The chain carries TRBV11-3 and TRBJ2-5; D uncertain. CDR3 length equals 14 residues. Trimming shortened V by 1 base and J by 1 base, and 7 bases separated the two germline ends. CDR1 and CDR2 (germline): SGHNT, YENEEA. CDR3 in amino acids: CASSLGGSQETQYF. CDR3 bases: TGTGCCAGCAGCTTAGGTGGCAGCCAAGAGACCCAGTACTTC.

This chain links TRBV10-3 with TRBJ2-2; tentatively, D is TRBD1 (5 bases). V was trimmed by 10 bases and J by 4 bases, leaving 13 bases between them. The CDR3 extends over 13 amino acids. Per the germline V gene, CDR1 is ENHRY and CDR2 is SYGVKD. The DNA of the CDR3 is TGTGCCAAGAGACAGACACCCACCGGGGAGCTGTTTTTT. It translates to CAKRQTPTGELFF.

This sequence joins TRBV10-3 and TRBJ1-5; 8 bases align to TRBD1. The junction had 6 bases not matched to a gene; V was cut back by 2 bases and J by 0 bases. CDR3 length: 17 residues. Germline CDR1 ENHRY, CDR2 SYGVKD. The CDR3 DNA reads TGTGCCATCAGTGAGGGTGGGGACAGGTATAGCAATCAGCCCCAGCATTTT. Translation: CAISEGGDRYSNQPQHF.

V usage is TRBV5-1 and J usage is TRBJ2-5; 7 bases map to TRBD1. The J call may be incorrect, as the DNA end agrees better with TRBJ2-7. This CDR3 contains 17 residues. Germline-derived CDR1 and CDR2 are SGHRS and YFSETQ. CDR3 protein: CASSLTFQGGGSYEQYF. In nucleotides, the CDR3 is TGCGCCAGCAGCTTAACCTTCCAAGGGGGCGGCTCCTACGAGCAGTACTTC.

This clone came up a few times. V and J are TRBV5-5 and TRBJ2-1; D perhaps matches TRBD2 (6 bases). CDR3 size: 14 residues. The germline CDR1 and CDR2 sequences are SGHKS and YYEKEE (reference sequence). Trimming removed 0 bases from V and 10 bases from J, with 14 bases in between. The CDR3 DNA is TGTGCCAGCAGCTTGGGGACGTCTGCGGGGGAGCAGTTCTTC. Its translation: CASSLGTSAGEQFF.

V gene TRBV4-1 combines with J gene TRBJ2-5, with D possibly matching TRBD1 (6 bases). The CDR3 contains 15 residues. V shed 1 base and J shed 3 bases, with 12 bases lying between them. CDR1 is MGHRA, CDR2 YSYEKL, per germline. This chain's CDR3 is CASSQGPYREETQYF. The CDR3 region has the DNA TGCGCCAGCAGCCAAGGCCCCTACAGGGAAGAGACCCAGTACTTC.

V usage is TRBV30 and J usage is TRBJ2-5, with 9 bases matching TRBD1. Germline V CDR1 and CDR2: GTSNPN, SVGIG (reference sequence). The CDR3 has 16 amino acids. The V gene end was trimmed by 4 bases and the J gene end by 2 bases; junction bases not matched to a gene: 11. The CDR3 DNA is TGTGCCTGGAACCTTTGGGGGACAGGGAGTCAAGAGACCCAGTACTTC. Its translation: CAWNLWGTGSQETQYF.

This chain joins TRBV27 and TRBJ2-7; possible D gene TRBD1, 5 bases. The CDR3 has 14 residues. The germline V gene encodes CDR1 MNHEY and CDR2 SMNVEV (reference sequence). V lost 8 bases, J lost 4 bases, and 18 bases lay in between. The CDR3 DNA reads TGTGCCAGCGCCCGCCAGGGCCCAATTTACGAGCAGTACTTC. Amino acid sequence: CASARQGPIYEQYF.

This chain uses TRBV4-2 with TRBJ2-5; 11 bases align to TRBD1. The germline CDR1 and CDR2 sequences are LGHNA and YNFKEQ. The V segment lost 1 base and the J segment 0 bases; nucleotides outside the gene matches: 4. The CDR3 is 17 amino acids. For the CDR3, the DNA is TGTGCCAGCAGCCAAGGGGACAGGGGGACCTACCAAGAGACCCAGTACTTC. As protein: CASSQGDRGTYQETQYF.

The chain has TRBV10-3 and TRBJ2-5, with unresolved D. The assigned J gene may be wrong: the sequence end matches TRBJ2-7 better. CDR1 is ENHRY, CDR2 SYGVKD, per germline. The CDR3 consists of 15 residues. CDR3 sequence reads: CAISVSADHVHEQYF. The CDR3 nucleotides read TGTGCCATCAGCGTGTCGGCGGACCACGTCCACGAGCAGTACTTC.

CDR3 sequence: CASSDFGANVLTF. CDR3 sequence (DNA): TGTGCCAGCAGCGACTTTGGGGCCAACGTCCTGACTTTC. V is TRBV7-9 and J is TRBJ2-6; D uncertain. Germline V lookup: CDR1 SEHNR, CDR2 FQNEAQ (reference sequence). Trimming left V 5 bases short and J 3 bases short, with 5 bases between. This CDR3 has 13 amino acids.

J is TRBJ2-5 and V is TRBV11-2; no clear D gene. Germline CDR1 reads SGHAT; CDR2 reads FQNNGV. This CDR3 region has 13 residues. V was pared by 5 bases and J by 5 bases, with 12 bases between. CDR3 in amino acids: CASSPTPSETQYF. The CDR3 DNA reads TGTGCCAGCAGCCCCACTCCGTCCGAGACCCAGTACTTC.

V and J are TRBV25-1 and TRBJ2-7, with 11 bases identical to TRBD1. This CDR3 has 16 amino acids. Germline V CDR1 and CDR2: MGHDK, SYGVNS. The V segment lost 4 bases and the J segment 0 bases; nucleotides outside the gene matches: 5. The CDR3 sequence: CASSAWDRGSSYEQYF. CDR3 nucleotide sequence: TGTGCCAGCAGTGCATGGGACAGGGGGAGCTCCTACGAGCAGTACTTC.

This clone was detected a few times. This chain joins TRBV5-4 and TRBJ1-1; the D gene is possibly TRBD1 (5 bases). V shed 1 base and J shed 5 bases, with 9 bases lying between them. The CDR3 loop spans 13 amino acids. CDR1 and CDR2 from the germline V gene are SGHNT and YYREEE (reference sequence). CDR3 DNA: TGTGCCAGCAGCTTGATCAGGGCTACTGAAGCTTTCTTT. The encoded protein is CASSLIRATEAFF.

The rearrangement joins TRBV11-1 to TRBJ2-7, with D perhaps TRBD2 (5 bases). Germline CDR1 reads SGHAT; CDR2 reads FQDESV (reference sequence). The CDR3 totals 16 residues. V gave up 1 base and J gave up 0 bases, with 13 bases separating them. This CDR3 reads CASSLEAGEISYEQYF. DNA of the CDR3: TGTGCCAGCAGCTTAGAAGCCGGGGAGATCTCCTACGAGCAGTACTTC.

The rearrangement uses TRBV19 and TRBJ1-5; D ambiguous. The V gene lost 6 bases and the J gene lost 5 bases, with 14 bases spanning the gap. The CDR3 covers 14 residues. Germline CDR1 and CDR2: LNHDA and SQIVND (reference sequence). The CDR3 nucleotides are TGTGCCAGTAGGAAAACCGGGCCACATCAGCCCCAGCATTTT. Translated: CASRKTGPHQPQHF.

The chain recombines TRBV5-1 with TRBJ2-1, with TRBD1 identical over 10 bases. Germline V gene data show CDR1 as SGHRS and CDR2 as YFSETQ. CDR3 length: 17 residues. Trimming removed 0 bases from V and 2 bases from J; junction bases left unmatched: 5. CDR3 amino acids: CASSLGWGQGTYNEQFF. CDR3 DNA: TGCGCCAGCAGCTTGGGATGGGGACAGGGGACCTACAATGAGCAGTTCTTC.

This clone occurred once. V gene TRBV28 combines with J gene TRBJ2-2; 13 bases map to TRBD2. There are 17 residues in the CDR3. Germline CDR1 is MDHEN and CDR2 is SYDVKM. Unmatched junction bases numbered 9, after V lost 4 bases and J lost 7 bases. This CDR3 is CASSYGLAGVGNGELFF. Written as DNA, the CDR3 is TGTGCCAGCAGTTACGGACTAGCGGGAGTGGGGAACGGGGAGCTGTTTTTT.

This clone was seen a few times. The V and J genes are TRBV27 and TRBJ2-3; TRBD2 aligns across 10 bases. This CDR3 comprises 15 residues. The ends lost 5 bases at V and 2 bases at J; junction bases unmatched: 4. The germline gives CDR1 MNHEY, CDR2 SMNVEV (reference sequence). CDR3 in amino acids: CASSLAGDHTDTQYF. CDR3 DNA: TGTGCCAGCAGTCTAGCGGGAGACCACACAGATACGCAGTATTTT.

The chain has TRBV28 and TRBJ2-7; a weak D match, TRBD1 (6 bases). The V end lost 5 bases, the J end lost 3 bases, and 20 bases lay between the germline ends. The CDR3 extends over 16 amino acids. Per germline, CDR1 MDHEN and CDR2 SYDVKM. The CDR3 region is CASSKRTEGQGYEQYF. In nucleotides, the CDR3 is TGTGCCAGCAGTAAAAGGACAGAAGGGCAAGGCTACGAGCAGTACTTC.